The sequence of this T cell receptor (beta chain) was determined in a study of T cell responses to AZD1222 COVID-19 vaccine. Study-level findings and limits: Recipients of two AZD1222 doses showed rising Spike-specific TCR breadth and depth.

The data were produced by immunoSEQ multiplex PCR, yet TCRdb's version contains in-frame clones alone and is incomplete. The sample lists around 78,000 clones; 75% to 90% were seen once. Concerning this clone: As yet, its antigen is unknown.

This CDR3 comprises 14 residues. The germline V gene has CDR1 SEHNR and CDR2 FQNEAQ (reference sequence). The J segment lost 7 bases and the V segment lost 2 bases, leaving 6 bases of the junction unmatched. V gene TRBV7-9 combines with J gene TRBJ2-7, with TRBD1 identical over 9 bases. The TCR comes from an adult who received the AZD1222 COVID-19 vaccine. This specimen was peripheral blood, taken 28 days after the second AZD1222 dose. This chain's CDR3 is CASSLMGQGWEQYF. The CDR3 DNA reads as TGTGCCAGCAGCTTAATGGGACAGGGATGGGAGCAGTACTTC.